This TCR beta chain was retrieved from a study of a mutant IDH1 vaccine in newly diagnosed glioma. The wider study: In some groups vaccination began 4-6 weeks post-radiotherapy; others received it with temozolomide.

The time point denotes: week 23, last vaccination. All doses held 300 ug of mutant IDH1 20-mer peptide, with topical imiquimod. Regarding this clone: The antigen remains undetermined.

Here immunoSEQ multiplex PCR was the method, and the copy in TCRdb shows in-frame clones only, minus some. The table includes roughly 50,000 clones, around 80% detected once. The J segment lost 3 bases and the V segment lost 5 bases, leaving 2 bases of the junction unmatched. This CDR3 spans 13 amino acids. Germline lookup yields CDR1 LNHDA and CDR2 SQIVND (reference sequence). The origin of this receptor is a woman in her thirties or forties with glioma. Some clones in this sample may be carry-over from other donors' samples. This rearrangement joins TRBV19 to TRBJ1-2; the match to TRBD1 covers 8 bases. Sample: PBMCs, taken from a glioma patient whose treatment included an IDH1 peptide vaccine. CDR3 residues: CASSGQGHYGYTF. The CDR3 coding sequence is TGTGCCAGTAGTGGACAGGGTCACTATGGCTACACCTTC.